Below, one T cell receptor (beta chain) is given with its context. This CDR3 spans 15 amino acids. Trimming at V came to 4 bases and at J to 8 bases, leaving 11 bases not matched to a gene. Germline CDR1 is SGHRS and CDR2 is YFSETQ. The table came from immunoSEQ multiplex PCR; TCRdb's copy has only in-frame clones and leaves some out. The table has approximately 200,000 clones, approximately 85% seen once. The data derive from a study of blood T cell repertoires in COVID-19. Study background: Acute and convalescent COVID-19 samples came from the United States, Italy and Spain. T cells, B-cell-depleted T cells, or PBMCs supplied cDNA or gDNA.

Source material: PBMCs or T cells enriched from blood (not recorded which). The rearrangement uses TRBV5-1 and TRBJ2-1, with TRBD2 matching over 8 bases. This receptor was taken from a woman in her twenties or thirties who had recovered from COVID-19. The CDR3 loop is CASSPRVAGRDEQFF. The CDR3 nucleotides are TGCGCCAGCAGCCCGAGGGTAGCGGGAAGGGATGAGCAGTTCTTC. The full variable domain, with the rest looked up from reference TRBV5-1 and TRBJ2-1, is KAGVTQTPRYLIKTRGQQVTLSCSPISGHRSVSWYQQTPGQGLQFLFEYFSETQRNKGNFPGRFSGRQFSNSRSEMNVSTLELGDSALYLCASSPRVAGRDEQFFGPGTRLTVL.